The subject of this entry is one T cell receptor beta chain. The assay was immunoSEQ multiplex PCR, and TCRdb's table has in-frame clones only and misses some. In the table there are around 50,000 clones, over 85% of which are singletons. The CDR3 totals 18 residues. The sample originates from a study of control samples from healthy donors and cancer patients. The sequencing input was PBMCs. The TCR comes from a man aged 40-50 years with colorectal cancer. This chain links TRBV21-1 with TRBJ2-5. TRBV21-1 is noted as a pseudogene. Here the CDR3 DNA reads TGTGCCAGCAGCAATACGTCGGACCGCAATAACCCTCAAGAGACCCAGTACTTC. Amino acids: CASSNTSDRNNPQETQYF.